This TCR beta chain emerged from a study of early T cells in non-severe SARS-CoV-2 infection. Study context: Sequencing of bulk RNA from unsorted whole blood was done, without chain pairing.

MiXCR, run by TCRdb on the 5' RACE reads, gives a single entry per CDR3 protein. The top ten clones hold around 4.4% of a sample with about 26,000 distinct CDR3 sequences, roughly 4.2% of them seen once. CDR3 length: 14 amino acids. The germline V gene has CDR1 SGHRS and CDR2 YFSETQ. The V segment lost 3 bases and the J segment 5 bases; nucleotides outside the gene matches: 3. Many counts were recorded for this clonotype. The source of this sequence is an adult who was a healthcare worker with PCR-confirmed SARS-CoV-2 infection or an uninfected control (not recorded which). The rearrangement links TRBV5-1 to TRBJ2-2; the match to TRBD1 covers 8 bases. Sequencing was performed on whole blood. CDR3 sequence (DNA): TGCGCCAGCAGCTGGACAGGGATGACCGGGGAGCTGTTTTTT. This gives the protein CASSWTGMTGELFF.